This TCR beta chain was sequenced during a study of beta chain features in type 1 diabetes. As for the study in general: Sorted cells from all samples, numbering over 85,000,000, were examined. Study-wide findings and caveats: Because the template was cDNA, high-expressing cells might be over-represented. For type 1 diabetes patients, VDJ junctions showed fewer insertions and more deletions.

Reverse transcription of all isolated RNA meant that expressed TCRB transcripts were sequenced. The study sequenced naive, central memory and regulatory T cell samples to an average of about 3.5 million reads. The table came from immunoSEQ multiplex PCR; TCRdb's copy has only in-frame clones and leaves some out. Of hundreds of thousands of clones in the sample, approximately 10% were seen once. Comment on this clone: Its antigen is unknown.

This CDR3 comprises 14 residues. V lost 0 bases to trimming and J lost 4 bases, with 11 bases between them. Germline loops: CDR1 SQVTM, CDR2 ANQGSEA. The V and J genes are TRBV29-1 and TRBJ2-3, with D unresolved. The clonotype originates from a woman younger than 30 in good health. The sample consisted of naive CD4+ T cells from blood. The CDR3 coding sequence is TGCAGCGTTGAAGATGGAGTGCAGTCAGATACGCAGTATTTT. Translating it yields CSVEDGVQSDTQYF.